This paragraph reports one T cell receptor (beta chain). Its antigen is as yet unknown. Using immunoSEQ multiplex PCR, the repertoire was profiled, and TCRdb retains in-frame clones only, with some absent. This sample has 55,000 to 65,000 clones, with approximately 92% found just once. These data come from a study of cytomegalovirus exposure and HLA in healthy donors. Study-wide results and limits: Reportedly, diagnosis of cytomegalovirus status by the classifier showed high specificity and sensitivity. Confirmation was obtained in vitro that a few CMV-associated chains are specific for CMV antigens. The study flagged fewer than 200 TCR beta chains as cytomegalovirus-associated.

CDR1 and CDR2 (germline): SGHTA, FQGNSA. The CDR3 is made up of 15 amino acids. V lost 3 bases and J lost 3; bases outside the gene matches: 2. The sequencing input was PBMCs. The sequence was collected from a young man in good health and CMV-seronegative. The chain links TRBV7-2 to TRBJ2-5; 12 bases fit TRBD2. CDR3 residues: CASSFRLAGEETQYF. DNA of the CDR3: TGTGCCAGCAGCTTTAGACTAGCGGGAGAAGAGACCCAGTACTTC.